These 12 T cell receptor beta chains were all obtained from the same sample, sequenced in a study of T cell repertoires in cytomegalovirus infection. TCRdb ran MiXCR on the reads and lists one entry per CDR3 protein. Among hundreds of thousands of distinct CDR3 sequences, under 55% were seen once, and the ten largest hold around 45%. Antigens of these TCRs are unknown. This material consisted of cultured PBMCs, taken from culture after CMV antigen stimulation. These receptors all come from a human donor in good health (CMV status not recorded). Some clones in this sample may be carry-over from other donors' samples.

This chain links TRBV2 with TRBJ2-1; 15 positions match TRBD2. Trimming cost V 7 bases and J 6 bases; bases outside gene matches: 1. The length of the CDR3 is 14 residues. The V gene's germline CDR1 is SNHLY and CDR2 FYNNEI. DNA of the CDR3: TGTGCCAGCACGGGACTAGCGGGGGGCAATGAGCAGTTCTTC. Amino acids: CASTGLAGGNEQFF.

The CDR3 region is CASSLEGSEAFF. CDR3 in DNA: TGCGCCAGCAGCTTGGAGGGATCCGAAGCTTTCTTT. The chain couples TRBV5-1 to TRBJ1-1; D gene uncertain. Germline values: CDR1 SGHRS, CDR2 YFSETQ. V was trimmed by 0 bases and J by 8 bases, leaving 8 bases between them. The length of the CDR3 is 12 residues.

The chain is built from TRBV7-9 and TRBJ1-2; D perhaps matches TRBD1 (6 bases). The CDR3 sequence is 13 residues long. CDR1 and CDR2 (germline): SEHNR, FQNEAQ (reference sequence). V was trimmed by 0 bases and J by 11 bases, leaving 13 bases between them. In DNA form, the CDR3 reads TGTGCCAGCAGCTTAGCGGGGGCGGTCGGGTACACCTTC. Its translation: CASSLAGAVGYTF.

This chain connects TRBV6-2 or TRBV6-3 to TRBJ2-1; unclear D gene. CDR1 and CDR2 from the germline V gene are MNHEY and SVGEGT. Trimming removed 7 bases at V and 5 bases at J, with 15 bases between. The CDR3 contains 14 residues. CDR3 sequence reads: CASNTFRANNEQFF. The CDR3 DNA is TGTGCCAGCAACACGTTTAGGGCTAACAATGAGCAGTTCTTC.

This clonotype was seen repeatedly, ten times or more. V and J are TRBV7-2 and TRBJ2-1; unclear D gene. The V end was cut by 1 base, the J end by 3 bases, with 4 bases between. The length of the CDR3 is 13 residues. Germline values: CDR1 SGHTA, CDR2 FQGNSA. The CDR3: CASSLDYYNEQFF. The CDR3 nucleotides are TGTGCCAGCAGCTTAGATTACTACAATGAGCAGTTCTTC.

This chain connects TRBV2 to TRBJ2-1; 9 nucleotides align to TRBD2. Trimming took 5 bases from V and 7 from J; bases not matched to a gene: 12. The CDR3 totals 16 residues. Germline lookup yields CDR1 SNHLY and CDR2 FYNNEI. The CDR3 is CASSSSLAGAENEQFF. The CDR3 DNA reads TGTGCCAGCAGTTCTTCATTAGCGGGAGCGGAAAATGAGCAGTTCTTC. Filled out from reference TRBV2 and TRBJ2-1, the complete variable domain reads EPEVTQTPSHQVTQMGQEVILRCVPISNHLYFYWYRQILGQKVEFLVSFYNNEISEKSEIFDDQFSVERPDGSNFTLKIRSTKLEDSAMYFCASSSSLAGAENEQFFGPGTRLTVL.

The rearrangement links TRBV27 to TRBJ1-1, with a weak D call TRBD1 (6 bases). Germline-derived CDR1 and CDR2 are MNHEY and SMNVEV (reference sequence). Trimming cost V 4 bases and J 4 bases, with 10 bases left between them. This CDR3 spans 13 amino acids. CDR3 bases: TGTGCCAGCAGTTACGGACAGTTCACTGAAGCTTTCTTT. This translates into CASSYGQFTEAFF.

This clonotype was detected once. The chain links TRBV7-2 to TRBJ1-3, with D possibly being TRBD1 (5 bases). The CDR3 has 15 amino acids. Germline CDR1 SGHTA, CDR2 FQGNSA. V lost 6 bases to trimming and J lost 7 bases, with 19 bases between them. The CDR3 loop is CASSLTWDGRNTIYF. The CDR3 DNA is TGTGCCAGCAGTCTTACCTGGGACGGGCGGAACACCATATATTTT.

This clonotype was picked up many times. The chain combines TRBV7-2 with TRBJ2-1, with 10 nucleotides matching TRBD2. CDR1 is SGHTA and CDR2 is FQGNSA in the germline V gene. J gave up 12 bases and V 5 bases, and 10 bases lay outside the gene matches. This CDR3 spans 14 amino acids. The CDR3: CASSPALAGLGQFF. CDR3 sequence (DNA): TGTGCCAGCAGCCCAGCACTAGCGGGATTGGGGCAGTTCTTC.

In this sample, this clonotype turned up a few times. The V and J genes are TRBV29-1 and TRBJ2-5; D perhaps matches TRBD2 (6 bases). Germline CDR1 reads SQVTM; CDR2 reads ANQGSEA. CDR3 length: 12 residues. V was cut by 7 bases and J by 7 bases, with 16 bases left in between. CDR3 region: CSDRRGMGTQYF. CDR3 nucleotides: TGCAGCGACCGCCGGGGGATGGGGACCCAGTACTTC.

The rearrangement joins TRBV7-8 to TRBJ1-4; D is unclear. This CDR3 spans 15 amino acids. Germline V gene lookup returns CDR1 SGHVS and CDR2 FQNEAQ. Trimming removed 0 bases at V and 1 base at J, with 6 bases between. The CDR3 DNA is TGTGCCAGCAGCTTAGCCGGGCGAACTAATGAAAAACTGTTTTTT. It specifies CASSLAGRTNEKLFF.

The chain couples TRBV4-2 to TRBJ2-5; no reliable D call. Trimming took off 4 bases at V and 4 bases at J, with 10 bases between the two ends. The CDR3 spans 13 residues. Germline-derived CDR1 and CDR2 are LGHNA and YNFKEQ. As DNA, the CDR3 is TGTGCCAGCAGCCCCGCTAGAGGAGAGACCCAGTACTTC. As protein: CASSPARGETQYF.